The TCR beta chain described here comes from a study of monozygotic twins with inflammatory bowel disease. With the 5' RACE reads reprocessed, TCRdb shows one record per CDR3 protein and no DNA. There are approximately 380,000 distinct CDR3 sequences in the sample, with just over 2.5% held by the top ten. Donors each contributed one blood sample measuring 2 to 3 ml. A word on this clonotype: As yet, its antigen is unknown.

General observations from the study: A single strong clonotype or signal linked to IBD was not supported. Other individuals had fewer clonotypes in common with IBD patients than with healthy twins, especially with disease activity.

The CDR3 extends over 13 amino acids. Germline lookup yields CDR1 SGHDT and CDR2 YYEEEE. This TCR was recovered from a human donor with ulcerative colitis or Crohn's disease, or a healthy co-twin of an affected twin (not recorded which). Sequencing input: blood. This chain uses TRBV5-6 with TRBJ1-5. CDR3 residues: CASSWAGNQPQHF.